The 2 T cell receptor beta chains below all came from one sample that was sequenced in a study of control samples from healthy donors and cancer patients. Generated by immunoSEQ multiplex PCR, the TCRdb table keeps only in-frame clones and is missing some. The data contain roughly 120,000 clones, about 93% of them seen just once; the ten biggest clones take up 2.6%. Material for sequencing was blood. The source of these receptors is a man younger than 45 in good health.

The CDR3 DNA reads TGTGCCAGCAGCTTAGCCGGGATTATGGACAATGAGCAGTTCTTC. Encoded protein: CASSLAGIMDNEQFF. The chain is built from TRBV11-1 and TRBJ2-1; D is perhaps TRBD2 (5 bases). Germline V gives CDR1 SGHAT, CDR2 FQDESV (reference sequence). The CDR3 covers 15 residues. V was cut by 0 bases and J by 5 bases, with 11 bases left in between.

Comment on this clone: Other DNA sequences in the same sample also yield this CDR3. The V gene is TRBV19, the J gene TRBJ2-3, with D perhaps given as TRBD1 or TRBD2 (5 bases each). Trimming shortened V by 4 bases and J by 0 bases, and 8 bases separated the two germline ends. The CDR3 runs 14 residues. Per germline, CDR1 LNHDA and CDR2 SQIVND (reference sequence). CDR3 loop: CASSKGDSTDTQYF. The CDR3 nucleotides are TGTGCCAGTAGTAAAGGGGACAGCACAGATACGCAGTATTTT.